This record covers a single T cell receptor (beta chain). The antigen remains undetermined. Its ends do not fully match the called genes, so a read error is possible. In the PCR, 60 Vbeta and 13 Jbeta primers were used. The repertoire was sequenced with immunoSEQ multiplex PCR; TCRdb's copy has only in-frame clones and lacks some. In the table there are some 120,000 clones, under 85% of which are singletons. Germline assignment: CDR1 SSHAT and CDR2 FNYEAQ (reference sequence). The CDR3 is made up of 15 amino acids. These data belong to a study of cytomegalovirus exposure and HLA in healthy donors. Whole-study findings and limits: Apart from CMV serostatus, no immune exposure information was available. When analyzed later, a missense DCLRE1C variant was found to be linked to TCR beta V- and J-gene trimming. Altogether, 170 or so TCR beta chains were recorded as cytomegalovirus-associated.

The chain recombines TRBV7-7 with TRBJ2-5, with a tentative D call TRBD2 (7 bases). Sequenced material: PBMCs. The TCR comes from a woman between 50 and 59 years old in good health and CMV-seropositive. The CDR3 region is CASSAGSGEGETQYF. In DNA form, the CDR3 reads TGTGCTAGCAGCGCCGGGTCAGGGGAGGGAGAGACCCAGTACTTC.